The 23 T cell receptor beta chains below all came from one sample that was sequenced in a study of cytomegalovirus exposure and HLA in healthy donors. PCR employed 60 Vbeta and 13 Jbeta primers. Using immunoSEQ multiplex PCR, the repertoire was profiled, and TCRdb retains in-frame clones only, with some absent. The repertoire holds 65,000 to 85,000 clones, with about 81% as singletons. The source material was PBMCs. The receptors originated from a woman aged 40 to 50 in good health and CMV-seropositive.

This chain joins TRBV4-2 and TRBJ2-5, with D possibly matching TRBD2 (5 bases). The V gene lost 0 bases and the J gene lost 7 bases, with 21 bases spanning the gap. Per germline, CDR1 LGHNA and CDR2 YNFKEQ. The CDR3 is made up of 17 amino acids. The CDR3 region is CASSQEFGSGKSGTQYF. CDR3 nucleotides: TGTGCCAGCAGCCAAGAATTCGGTTCGGGAAAGTCGGGGACCCAGTACTTC.

The V call is TRBV19, the J call TRBJ1-1; D is unresolved. Germline-derived CDR1 and CDR2 are LNHDA and SQIVND (reference sequence). Trimming pared 5 bases from V and 2 bases from J, leaving 12 bases between. This CDR3 has 14 amino acids. Here the CDR3 reads CASSRAEGNTEAFF. The CDR3 coding sequence is TGTGCCAGTAGTCGGGCGGAGGGTAACACTGAAGCTTTCTTT.

This chain links TRBV4-2 with TRBJ2-7; 7 nucleotides align to TRBD1. The CDR3 extends over 15 amino acids. CDR1 is LGHNA, CDR2 YNFKEQ, per germline. J gave up 3 bases and V 1 base, and 6 bases lay outside the gene matches. As DNA, the CDR3 is TGTGCCAGCAGCCAAGGGCAGGGGGAATTCTACGAGCAGTACTTC. As protein: CASSQGQGEFYEQYF.

The chain uses TRBV5-4 and TRBJ2-5; 8 positions agree with TRBD2. V lost 4 bases and J lost 5; bases outside the gene matches: 10. Germline CDR1 is SGHNT and CDR2 is YYREEE (reference sequence). The CDR3 runs to 15 residues. Here the CDR3 reads CASSVERGGLETQYF. The CDR3 bases are TGTGCCAGCAGCGTTGAACGGGGGGGCTTGGAGACCCAGTACTTC.

This clone was seen a few times. The chain combines TRBV7-2 with TRBJ1-2; 8 positions match TRBD1. Germline CDR1 is SGHTA and CDR2 is FQGNSA. CDR3 size: 13 residues. V trimming: 2 bases; J trimming: 8 bases; junction bases outside the gene matches: 4. The CDR3 loop is CASSLMGTGGYTF. For the CDR3, the DNA is TGTGCCAGCAGCTTAATGGGGACAGGAGGCTACACCTTC.

The V gene is TRBV9, the J gene TRBJ1-4; D might be TRBD1 (6 bases). V was trimmed by 4 bases and J by 7 bases, leaving 20 bases between them. This CDR3 has 16 amino acids. CDR1 SGDLS and CDR2 YYNGEE come from the germline V gene. The CDR3, as DNA: TGTGCCAGCAGCCAAACGCTCAGGGGAGGGATTGAAAAACTGTTTTTT. It specifies CASSQTLRGGIEKLFF.

This clone was seen just once. The CDR3 protein is CASSGTSADTQYF. CDR3 in DNA: TGTGCCAGCAGTGGGACTAGCGCAGATACGCAGTATTTT. The rearrangement joins TRBV2 to TRBJ2-3, with 9 positions matching TRBD2. This CDR3 has 13 amino acids. Germline V gene lookup returns CDR1 SNHLY and CDR2 FYNNEI. V shed 4 bases, J shed 4 bases, and the junction held 0 bases outside the gene matches.

The chain combines TRBV19 with TRBJ1-5; the match to TRBD1 covers 7 bases. Germline V lookup: CDR1 LNHDA, CDR2 SQIVND (reference sequence). Trimming removed 6 bases from V and 2 bases from J; junction bases left unmatched: 7. The CDR3 runs 15 residues. The CDR3 DNA follows: TGTGCCAGTAGCCTGGTCAGGGGGGGCAATCAGCCCCAGCATTTT. This sequence encodes CASSLVRGGNQPQHF.

This chain uses TRBV11-2 with TRBJ2-5; TRBD1 agrees at 8 bases. The V gene end was trimmed by 5 bases and the J gene end by 5 bases; junction bases not matched to a gene: 10. This CDR3 spans 15 amino acids. Germline-derived CDR1 and CDR2 are SGHAT and FQNNGV. The CDR3 here is CASSEIRGLGETQYF. CDR3 DNA: TGTGCCAGCAGCGAGATCAGGGGGCTTGGGGAGACCCAGTACTTC.

The chain couples TRBV19 to TRBJ2-5, with D perhaps TRBD2 (7 bases). Germline V gene data show CDR1 as LNHDA and CDR2 as SQIVND (reference sequence). The CDR3 is 15 residues long. Between the trimmed V and J ends, which lost 4 bases and 1 base, there was a span of 13 bases. The CDR3 region is CASSRRGGPQETQYF. The DNA of the CDR3 is TGTGCCAGTAGTAGGAGGGGGGGCCCCCAAGAGACCCAGTACTTC.

This rearrangement joins TRBV21-1 to TRBJ1-6; the D call of TRBD1 is as the table states it, not checked on the DNA. TRBV21-1 corresponds to a pseudogene. The CDR3 covers 13 residues. The CDR3 nucleotides are TGTGCCAGGGGGACAGGGGGAAATTCACCCCTCCACTTT. Translating gives CARGTGGNSPLHF.

With respect to this clone: This same CDR3 is encoded by further DNA sequences in the sample. The V call is TRBV5-6, the J call TRBJ1-1; no reliable D call. This CDR3 has 12 residues. Deletions cut 3 bases from V and 1 base from J, with 4 bases between. The germline V gene has CDR1 SGHDT and CDR2 YYEEEE. The chain's CDR3 is CASSSGNTEAFF. DNA for the CDR3: TGTGCCAGCAGCTCAGGGAACACTGAAGCTTTCTTT.

The chain employs TRBV28 and TRBJ1-2, with TRBD1 matching 7 bases. Germline assignment: CDR1 MDHEN and CDR2 SYDVKM. Losses at the gene ends were 6 bases for V and 9 bases for J; bases not matched to a gene: 7. This CDR3 spans 12 amino acids. The CDR3 sequence: CASSPDRVRYTF. The CDR3 DNA sequence: TGTGCCAGCAGCCCAGACAGGGTTCGCTACACCTTC.

The CDR3 DNA is TGTGCCAGCAGCGTTTCGGGACAGAACTACGAGCAGTACTTC. Protein: CASSVSGQNYEQYF. V usage is TRBV9 and J usage is TRBJ2-7, with 7 bases aligning to TRBD1. Germline CDR1 is SGDLS and CDR2 is YYNGEE. The CDR3 has 14 amino acids. V shed 2 bases and J 3 bases; nucleotides not matched to a gene: 5.

Points on this clone: One end of the junction varies from germline; a read error may be responsible. This sample includes further DNA sequences coding for the same CDR3. V usage is TRBV5-4 and J usage is TRBJ1-2; D perhaps matches TRBD1 (5 bases). CDR1 and CDR2 (germline): SGHNT, YYREEE (reference sequence). The CDR3 has 16 amino acids. This CDR3 reads CASTLGGLLGNYGYTF. In DNA, the CDR3 is TGTGCCAGCACCCTCGGGGGGTTGTTGGGTAACTATGGTTACACCTTC. The full variable domain, rest sourced from reference TRBV5-4 and TRBJ1-2, is ETGVTQSPTHLIKTRGQQVTLRCSSQSGHNTVSWYQQALGQGPQFIFQYYREEENGRGNFPPRFSGLQFPNYSSELNVNALELDDSALYLCASTLGGLLGNYGYTFGSGTRLTVV.

The chain recombines TRBV4-1 with TRBJ1-4; D possibly corresponds to TRBD1 (6 bases). Trimming took 1 base from V and 6 from J, leaving 15 bases between them. This CDR3 contains 16 residues. CDR1 MGHRA and CDR2 YSYEKL come from the germline V gene. The DNA for the CDR3 is TGCGCCAGCAGCCAAGGGTTACAGGGATACGATGAAAAACTGTTTTTT. Encoded protein: CASSQGLQGYDEKLFF.

J is TRBJ2-1 and V is TRBV7-7, with TRBD2 identical over 11 bases. V dropped 4 bases and J dropped 2; count of bases not matched to a gene: 7. This CDR3 spans 17 amino acids. Germline CDR1 reads SSHAT; CDR2 reads FNYEAQ (reference sequence). CDR3 sequence: CASSCSGGALAYNEQFF. DNA for the CDR3: TGTGCCAGCAGCTGTAGCGGGGGGGCCTTAGCCTACAATGAGCAGTTCTTC.

This chain connects TRBV19 to TRBJ2-3; 9 bases align to TRBD2. Germline V CDR1 and CDR2: LNHDA, SQIVND (reference sequence). This CDR3 has 17 residues. V shed 5 bases, J shed 4 bases, and the junction held 13 bases outside the gene matches. CDR3: CASSSYGLAGRADTQYF. The CDR3 DNA is TGTGCCAGTAGTTCCTACGGGCTAGCGGGGAGGGCAGATACGCAGTATTTT.

The V and J genes are TRBV9 and TRBJ2-2; TRBD2 matches 14 bases. The junction had 15 bases not matched to a gene; V was cut back by 3 bases and J by 2 bases. This CDR3 is built from 21 residues. The germline V gene has CDR1 SGDLS and CDR2 YYNGEE. The CDR3 DNA reads TGTGCCAGCAGCGCCCCCCTAGGTAGACTAGCGGGGGGGCGTAACACCGGGGAGCTGTTTTTT. Translating gives CASSAPLGRLAGGRNTGELFF.

The chain's CDR3 is CASRAWDRGGQETQYF. The DNA of the CDR3 is TGTGCCAGCAGGGCTTGGGACAGGGGCGGTCAAGAGACCCAGTACTTC. The chain links TRBV2 to TRBJ2-5; 10 positions agree with TRBD1. Germline V gene lookup returns CDR1 SNHLY and CDR2 FYNNEI. This CDR3 is built from 16 residues. V was clipped by 6 bases and J by 2 bases; unmatched bases: 9. The full variable domain, with the rest looked up from reference TRBV2 and TRBJ2-5, is EPEVTQTPSHQVTQMGQEVILRCVPISNHLYFYWYRQILGQKVEFLVSFYNNEISEKSEIFDDQFSVERPDGSNFTLKIRSTKLEDSAMYFCASRAWDRGGQETQYFGPGTRLLVL.

The rearrangement links TRBV18 to TRBJ2-1; maybe TRBD2 (5 bases). Trimming pared 8 bases from V and 4 bases from J, leaving 12 bases between. Germline CDR1 and CDR2: KGHSH and LQKENI. CDR3 length: 13 residues. CDR3 sequence: CASTDGDYNEQFF. CDR3 in DNA: TGTGCCAGCACCGACGGGGATTACAATGAGCAGTTCTTC.

In this sample, this clone turned up once. The chain combines TRBV7-3 with TRBJ1-6; tentatively, D is TRBD1 (6 bases). Trimming left V 5 bases short and J 4 bases short, with 12 bases between. Germline V gene lookup returns CDR1 SGHTA and CDR2 FQGTGA. This CDR3 is built from 15 residues. CDR3 in amino acids: CASSPTGSYNSPLHF. CDR3 in DNA: TGTGCCAGCAGCCCGACAGGATCGTATAATTCACCCCTCCACTTT.

The V call is TRBV11-3, the J call TRBJ2-1, with 9 bases fitting TRBD2. The J segment lost 4 bases and the V segment lost 4 bases, leaving 8 bases of the junction unmatched. Per the germline V gene, CDR1 is SGHNT and CDR2 is YENEEA. CDR3 size: 16 residues. The CDR3 sequence is CASSSDSLAGYNEQFF. Written as DNA, the CDR3 is TGTGCCAGCAGCTCAGACTCTCTAGCGGGGTACAATGAGCAGTTCTTC.